The TCR beta chain under discussion was sequenced for a study of post-analysis software for immune sequencing data. Study details: The patients showed relapsing-remitting, secondary progressive and progressive-relapsing multiple sclerosis courses.

cDNA libraries of TCR beta carried unique molecular identifiers. Researchers reported roughly 0.5 million cDNA molecules coming from about 1 to 10 million T cells. TCRdb reanalysed the PCR reads using MiXCR and keeps one entry per CDR3 protein. The sample has about half a million distinct CDR3 sequences; nearly 45% are singletons. This clonotype was counted a few times. The target antigen is unknown. The study's findings and limits: A few TRBV segments were significantly more frequent in patients than in controls. TRBV5-6, TRBV5-1 and TRBV20-1 were among these segments. Strong co-clustering by F measure was evident for samples that had been prepared in the same batch. Normalized Chao1 diversity was significantly reduced in patients versus controls.

The CDR3 consists of 14 residues. CDR1 is MGHRA, CDR2 YSYEKL, per germline. The ends were cut back, 1 base at V and 4 bases at J, with 10 bases in the middle. V usage is TRBV4-1 and J usage is TRBJ1-1; no firm D call. The sample consisted of blood. The TCR originated in a girl aged 5-17 years with multiple sclerosis. The CDR3 protein is CASSQVVGGTEAFF. DNA for the CDR3: TGCGCCAGCAGCCAAGTCGTGGGAGGCACTGAAGCTTTCTTT.